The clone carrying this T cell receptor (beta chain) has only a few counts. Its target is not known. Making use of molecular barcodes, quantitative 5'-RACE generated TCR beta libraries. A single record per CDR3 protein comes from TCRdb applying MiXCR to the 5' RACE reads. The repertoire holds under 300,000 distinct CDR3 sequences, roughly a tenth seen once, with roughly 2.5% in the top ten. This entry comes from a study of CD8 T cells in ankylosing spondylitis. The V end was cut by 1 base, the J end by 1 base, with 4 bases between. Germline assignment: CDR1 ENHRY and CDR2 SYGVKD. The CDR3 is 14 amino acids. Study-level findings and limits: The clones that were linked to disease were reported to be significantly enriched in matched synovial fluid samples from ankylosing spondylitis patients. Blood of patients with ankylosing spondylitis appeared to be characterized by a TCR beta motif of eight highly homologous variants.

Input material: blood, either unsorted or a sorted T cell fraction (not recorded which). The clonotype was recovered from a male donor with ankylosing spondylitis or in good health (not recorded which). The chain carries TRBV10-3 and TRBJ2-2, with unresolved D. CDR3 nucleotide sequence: TGTGCCATCAGTGAGTGGGAGAACACCGGGGAGCTGTTTTTT. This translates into CAISEWENTGELFF.